Shown below are 2 T cell receptor beta chains from a single sample sequenced in a study of CD8 T cells in Susac syndrome. An amount of RNA that ranged from roughly 0.45 to 1 ug was reverse transcribed with random hexamers. TCRdb re-analysed the immunoSEQ multiplex PCR reads in MiXCR, keeping a single row per CDR3 protein. The sample has some 120,000 distinct CDR3 sequences, around 94% seen once. The sequencing input was CD4+ T cells from PBMCs. The receptors come from a human donor in good health.

The chain joins TRBV6-5 to TRBJ2-4; D is unclear. Germline V gene sequence: CDR1 MNHEY, CDR2 SVGAGI. V dropped 0 bases and J dropped 0 bases, with 9 bases sitting between them. This CDR3 region has 16 residues. The CDR3 DNA reads as TGTGCCAGCAGTTACTCGACCAACTTAGCCAAAAACATTCAGTACTTC. Encoded protein: CASSYSTNLAKNIQYF.

This chain uses TRBV20-1 with TRBJ1-2; D unclear. The CDR3 is 13 residues long. CDR1 DFQATT and CDR2 SNEGSKA come from the germline V gene (reference sequence). CDR3 sequence (DNA): TGCAGGGCTGGAGGATCTCCTTACTATGGCTACACCTTC. Translated, it gives CRAGGSPYYGYTF.